In this sample, the clone carrying this T cell receptor (beta chain) turned up a few times. Its specificity is unknown. Oncomine TCR Beta short-read sequencing was applied to DNA from cultured CD4+ T cells. TCRdb itself ran the PCR reads through MiXCR, one entry per CDR3 protein. The sample includes about 7,300 distinct CDR3 sequences, approximately 61% of them seen just once. The sample is drawn from a study of vaccination and CD4 T cells after COVID-19. For the study at large: Convalescent patients gave post-COVID blood a median approximately 100 days post-diagnosis, range 35 to 161. Points from the study as a whole: The median SARS-CoV-2-reactive clonotype number increased from about 20 to 38, without statistical significance.

The CDR3 has 12 residues. Specified treatment: roughly 10-day PBMC culture with coronavirus spike peptide pools or control peptides (ViraFEST assay). This TCR came from a human donor with COVID-19. The specimen was cultured CD4+ T cells from blood, collected after SARS-CoV-2 vaccination. The genes are TRBV21-1 and TRBJ1-1. TRBV21-1 counts as a pseudogene. The CDR3 DNA sequence: TGTGCCAGCAGCAAAGAGGGCACTGAAGCTTTCTTT. Its protein product is CASSKEGTEAFF.